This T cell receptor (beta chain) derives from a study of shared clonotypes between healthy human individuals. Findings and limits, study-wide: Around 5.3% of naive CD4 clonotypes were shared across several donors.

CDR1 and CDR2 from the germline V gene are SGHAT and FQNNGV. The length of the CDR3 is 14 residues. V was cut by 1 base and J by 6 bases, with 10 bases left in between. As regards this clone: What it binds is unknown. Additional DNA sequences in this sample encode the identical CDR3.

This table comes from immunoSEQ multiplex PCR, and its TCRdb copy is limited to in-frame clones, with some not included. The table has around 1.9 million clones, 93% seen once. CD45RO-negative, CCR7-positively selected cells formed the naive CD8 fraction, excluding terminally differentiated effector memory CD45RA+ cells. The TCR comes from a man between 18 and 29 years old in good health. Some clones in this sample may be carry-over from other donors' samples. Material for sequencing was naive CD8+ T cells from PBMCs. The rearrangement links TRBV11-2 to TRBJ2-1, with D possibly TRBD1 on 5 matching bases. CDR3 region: CASSLARVGNEQFF. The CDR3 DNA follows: TGTGCCAGCAGCTTAGCCAGGGTTGGCAATGAGCAGTTCTTC.